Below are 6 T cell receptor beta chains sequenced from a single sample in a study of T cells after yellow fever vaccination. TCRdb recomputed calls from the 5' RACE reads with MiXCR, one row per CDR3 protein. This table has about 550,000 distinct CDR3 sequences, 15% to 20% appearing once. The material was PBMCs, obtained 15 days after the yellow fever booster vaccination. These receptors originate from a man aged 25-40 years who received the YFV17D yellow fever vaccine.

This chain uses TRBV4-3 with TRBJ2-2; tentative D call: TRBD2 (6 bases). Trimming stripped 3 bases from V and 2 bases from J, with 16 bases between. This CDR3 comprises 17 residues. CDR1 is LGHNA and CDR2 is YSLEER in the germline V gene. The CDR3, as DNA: TGCGCCAGCAGCCAGTGGGGATTGACTAGAAACACCGGGGAGCTGTTTTTT. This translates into CASSQWGLTRNTGELFF.

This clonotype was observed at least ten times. CDR3 loop: CSAPTTYEQYF. CDR3 bases: TGCAGTGCTCCCACGACCTACGAGCAGTACTTC. The V and J genes are TRBV20-1 and TRBJ2-7; the D is unclear. Per germline, CDR1 DFQATT and CDR2 SNEGSKA (reference sequence). The germline V and J ends were trimmed by 5 bases and 2 bases, with 7 bases remaining between them. This CDR3 is 11 amino acids long.

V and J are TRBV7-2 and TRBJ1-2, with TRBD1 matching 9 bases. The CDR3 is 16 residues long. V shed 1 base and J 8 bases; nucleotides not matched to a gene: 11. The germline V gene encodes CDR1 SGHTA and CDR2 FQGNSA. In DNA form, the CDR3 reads TGTGCCAGCAGCTTAGGGCCGGACAGGGGATCGCGAGGCTACACCTTC. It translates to CASSLGPDRGSRGYTF.

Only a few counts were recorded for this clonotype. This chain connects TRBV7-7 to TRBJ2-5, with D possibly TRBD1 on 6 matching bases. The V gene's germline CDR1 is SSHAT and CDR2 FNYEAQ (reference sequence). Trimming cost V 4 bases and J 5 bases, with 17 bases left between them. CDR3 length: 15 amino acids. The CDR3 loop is CASSSNRESAETQYF. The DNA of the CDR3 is TGTGCCAGCAGCTCAAACAGGGAGTCGGCGGAGACCCAGTACTTC.

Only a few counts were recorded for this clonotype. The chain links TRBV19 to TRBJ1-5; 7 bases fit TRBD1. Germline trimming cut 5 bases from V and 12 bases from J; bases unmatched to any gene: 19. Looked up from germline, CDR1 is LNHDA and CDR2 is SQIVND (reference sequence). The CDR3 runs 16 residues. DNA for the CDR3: TGTGCCAGTAGTGCATCCCCGGGACAGTCACCATTGGGCCAGCATTTT. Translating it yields CASSASPGQSPLGQHF.

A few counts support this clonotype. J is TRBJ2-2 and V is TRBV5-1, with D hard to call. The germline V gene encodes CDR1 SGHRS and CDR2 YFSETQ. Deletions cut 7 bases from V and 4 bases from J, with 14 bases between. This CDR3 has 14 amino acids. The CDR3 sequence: CASGFGDTTGELFF. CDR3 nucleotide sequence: TGCGCCAGCGGATTTGGAGACACCACCGGGGAGCTGTTTTTT.